The TCR beta chain described here comes from a study of vaccination effects on CD4 cells after COVID-19. Overall study results and limits: Marked contraction was observed in infection-induced and vaccine-induced clones late after vaccination. Spike-reactive clones in convalescents after vaccination were chiefly newly vaccine-induced. The authors studied few convalescent patients and collected no early post-infection timepoints.

Repertoires were generated with immunoSEQ multiplex PCR, while TCRdb's copy carries only in-frame clones and drops some. The sample consists of about 26,000 clones, 78% of them appearing once. Before sequencing, viral peptide pools were used by the ViraFEST assay to expand antigen-specific CD4+ T cells. At the end of about 10 days of culture, CD4+ T cells were isolated. The person was diagnosed with PCR-confirmed SARS-CoV-2 infection between March and December 2020. A half-volume exchange with IL-2 medium occurred on days 3 and 7. The CDR3 is made up of 14 amino acids. From germline, CDR1 is SGHAT and CDR2 FQDESV (reference sequence). V was cut by 1 base and J by 4 bases, with 11 bases left in between. Regarding this clone: Its antigen remains unknown.

This receptor was obtained from a human donor who had a prior SARS-CoV-2 infection. The rearrangement joins TRBV11-1 to TRBJ2-7, with D possibly being TRBD1 (6 bases). This material consisted of CD4+ T cells from PBMCs cultured with HCoV-NL63 spike peptides, taken before COVID-19 vaccination. The CDR3 nucleotides are TGTGCCAGCAGCTTAGAACAGGGAGAGTACGAGCAGTACTTC. It encodes CASSLEQGEYEQYF.